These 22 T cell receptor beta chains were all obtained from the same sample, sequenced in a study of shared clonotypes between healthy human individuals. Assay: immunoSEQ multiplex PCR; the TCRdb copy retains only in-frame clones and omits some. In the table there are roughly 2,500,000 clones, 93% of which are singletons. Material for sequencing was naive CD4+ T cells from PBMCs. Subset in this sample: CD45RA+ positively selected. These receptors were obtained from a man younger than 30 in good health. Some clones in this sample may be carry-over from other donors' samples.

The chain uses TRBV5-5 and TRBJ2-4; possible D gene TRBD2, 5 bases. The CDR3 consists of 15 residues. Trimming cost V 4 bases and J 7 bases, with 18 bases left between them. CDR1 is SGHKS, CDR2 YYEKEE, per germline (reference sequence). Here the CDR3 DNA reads TGTGCCAGCAGCCGGAGGTTGGTAGATGAGAACATTCAGTACTTC. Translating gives CASSRRLVDENIQYF.

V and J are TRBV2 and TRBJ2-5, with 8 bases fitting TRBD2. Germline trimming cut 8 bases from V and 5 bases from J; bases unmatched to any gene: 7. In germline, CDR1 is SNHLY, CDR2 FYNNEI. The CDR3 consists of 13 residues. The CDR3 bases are TGTGCCAGCGCTGGACGGGGGGGGGAGACCCAGTACTTC. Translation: CASAGRGGETQYF.

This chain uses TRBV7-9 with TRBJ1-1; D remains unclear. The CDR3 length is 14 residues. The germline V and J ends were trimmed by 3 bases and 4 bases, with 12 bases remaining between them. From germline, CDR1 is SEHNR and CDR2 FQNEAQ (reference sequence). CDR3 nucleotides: TGTGCCAGCAGCTTGGTCGGAGGGAGCACTGAAGCTTTCTTT. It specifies CASSLVGGSTEAFF.

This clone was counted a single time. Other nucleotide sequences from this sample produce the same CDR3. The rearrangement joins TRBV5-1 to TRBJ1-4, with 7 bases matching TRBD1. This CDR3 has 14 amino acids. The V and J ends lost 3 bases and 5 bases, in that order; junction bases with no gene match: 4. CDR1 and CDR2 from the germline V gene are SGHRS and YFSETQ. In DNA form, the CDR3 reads TGCGCCAGCAGCTCCGGGACAGTAAATGAAAAACTGTTTTTT. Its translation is CASSSGTVNEKLFF.

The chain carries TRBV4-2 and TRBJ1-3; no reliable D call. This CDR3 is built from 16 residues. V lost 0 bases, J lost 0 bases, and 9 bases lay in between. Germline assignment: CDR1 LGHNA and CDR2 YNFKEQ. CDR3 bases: TGTGCCAGCAGCCAAGAGACGGGATACTCTGGAAACACCATATATTTT. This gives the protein CASSQETGYSGNTIYF.

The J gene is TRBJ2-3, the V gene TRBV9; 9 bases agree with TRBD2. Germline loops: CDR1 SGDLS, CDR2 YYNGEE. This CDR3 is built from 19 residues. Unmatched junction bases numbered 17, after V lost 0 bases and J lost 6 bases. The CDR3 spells CASSVARSGGGRALDTQYF. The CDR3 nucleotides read TGTGCCAGCAGCGTAGCTCGCTCGGGCGGCGGGAGGGCCCTCGATACGCAGTATTTT. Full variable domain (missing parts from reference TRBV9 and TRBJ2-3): DSGVTQTPKHLITATGQRVTLRCSPRSGDLSVYWYQQSLDQGLQFLIQYYNGEERAKGNILERFSAQQFPDLHSELNLSSLELGDSALYFCASSVARSGGGRALDTQYFGPGTRLTVL.

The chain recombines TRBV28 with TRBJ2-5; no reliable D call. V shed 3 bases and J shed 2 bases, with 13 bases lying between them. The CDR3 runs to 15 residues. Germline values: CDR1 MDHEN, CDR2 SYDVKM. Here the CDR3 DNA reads TGTGCCAGCAGTTTTTTGTTCGGAGCTCAAGAGACCCAGTACTTC. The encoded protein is CASSFLFGAQETQYF.

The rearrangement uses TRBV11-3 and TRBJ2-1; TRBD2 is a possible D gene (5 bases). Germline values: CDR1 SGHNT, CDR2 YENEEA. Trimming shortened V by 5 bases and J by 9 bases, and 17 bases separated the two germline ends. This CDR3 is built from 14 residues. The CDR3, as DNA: TGTGCCAGCAGCCCGAGGGAAACAGATACTGAGCAGTTCTTC. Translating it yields CASSPRETDTEQFF.

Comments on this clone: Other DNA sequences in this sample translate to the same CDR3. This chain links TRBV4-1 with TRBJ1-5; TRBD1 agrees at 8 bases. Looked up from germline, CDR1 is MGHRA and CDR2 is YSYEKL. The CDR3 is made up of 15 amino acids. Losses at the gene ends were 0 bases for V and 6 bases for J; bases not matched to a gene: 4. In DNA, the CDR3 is TGCGCCAGCAGCCAAGACAGGGGGCGAGTTCAGCCCCAGCATTTT. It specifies CASSQDRGRVQPQHF.

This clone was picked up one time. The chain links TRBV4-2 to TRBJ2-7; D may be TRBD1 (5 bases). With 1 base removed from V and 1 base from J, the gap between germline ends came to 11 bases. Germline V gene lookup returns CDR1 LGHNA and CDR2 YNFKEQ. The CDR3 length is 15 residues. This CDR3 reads CASSQVMTASYEQYF. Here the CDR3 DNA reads TGTGCCAGCAGCCAAGTCATGACAGCGTCCTACGAGCAGTACTTC.

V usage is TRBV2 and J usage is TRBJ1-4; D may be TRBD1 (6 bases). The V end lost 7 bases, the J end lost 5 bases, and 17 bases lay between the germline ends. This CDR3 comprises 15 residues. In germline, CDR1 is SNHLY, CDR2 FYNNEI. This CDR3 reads CASMGFMGGNEKLFF. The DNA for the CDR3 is TGTGCCAGCATGGGTTTTATGGGGGGCAATGAAAAACTGTTTTTT.

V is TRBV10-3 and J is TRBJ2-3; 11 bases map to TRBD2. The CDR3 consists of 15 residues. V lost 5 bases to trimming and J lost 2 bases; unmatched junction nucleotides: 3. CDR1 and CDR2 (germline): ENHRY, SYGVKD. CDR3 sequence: CAISLAGGYTDTQYF. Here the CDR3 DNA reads TGTGCCATCAGTTTAGCGGGAGGGTACACAGATACGCAGTATTTT.

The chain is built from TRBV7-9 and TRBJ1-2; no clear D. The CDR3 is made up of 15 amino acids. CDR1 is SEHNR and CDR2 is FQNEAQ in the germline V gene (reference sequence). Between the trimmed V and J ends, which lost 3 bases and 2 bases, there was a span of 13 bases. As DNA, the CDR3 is TGTGCCAGCAGCTTTCCATTGGCCACGAACTATGGCTACACCTTC. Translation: CASSFPLATNYGYTF.

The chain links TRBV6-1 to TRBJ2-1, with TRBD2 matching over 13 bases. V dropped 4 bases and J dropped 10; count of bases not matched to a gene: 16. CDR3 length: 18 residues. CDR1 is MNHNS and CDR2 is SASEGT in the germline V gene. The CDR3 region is CASSAHRLGLAGRSEQFF. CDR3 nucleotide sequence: TGTGCCAGCAGTGCCCATCGACTGGGACTAGCGGGAAGGTCGGAGCAGTTCTTC.

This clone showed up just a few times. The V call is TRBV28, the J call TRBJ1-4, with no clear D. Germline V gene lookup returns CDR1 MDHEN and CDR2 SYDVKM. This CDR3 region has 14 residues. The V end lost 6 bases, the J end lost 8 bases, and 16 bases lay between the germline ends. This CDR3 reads CASSIGRTAEKLFF. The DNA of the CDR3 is TGTGCCAGCAGCATAGGGAGAACAGCCGAAAAACTGTTTTTT.

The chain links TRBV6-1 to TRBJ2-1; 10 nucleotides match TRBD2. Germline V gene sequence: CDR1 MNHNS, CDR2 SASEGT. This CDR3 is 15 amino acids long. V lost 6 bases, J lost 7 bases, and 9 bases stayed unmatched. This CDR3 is CASRPSGRLSNEQFF. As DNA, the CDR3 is TGTGCCAGCAGACCTAGCGGGAGACTATCAAATGAGCAGTTCTTC.

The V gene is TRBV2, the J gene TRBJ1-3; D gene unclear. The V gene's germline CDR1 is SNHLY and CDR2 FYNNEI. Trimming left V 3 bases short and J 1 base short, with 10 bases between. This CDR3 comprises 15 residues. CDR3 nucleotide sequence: TGTGCCAGCAGTGATGCTCGGGCTTCTGGAAACACCATATATTTT. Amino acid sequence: CASSDARASGNTIYF. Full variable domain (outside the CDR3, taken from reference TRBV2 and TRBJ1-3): EPEVTQTPSHQVTQMGQEVILRCVPISNHLYFYWYRQILGQKVEFLVSFYNNEISEKSEIFDDQFSVERPDGSNFTLKIRSTKLEDSAMYFCASSDARASGNTIYFGEGSWLTVV.

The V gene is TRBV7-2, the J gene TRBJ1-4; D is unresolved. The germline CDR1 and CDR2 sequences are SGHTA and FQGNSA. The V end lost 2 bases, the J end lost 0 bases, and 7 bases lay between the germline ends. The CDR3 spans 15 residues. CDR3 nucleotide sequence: TGTGCCAGCAGCTTACAACCCGCAACTAATGAAAAACTGTTTTTT. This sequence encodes CASSLQPATNEKLFF.

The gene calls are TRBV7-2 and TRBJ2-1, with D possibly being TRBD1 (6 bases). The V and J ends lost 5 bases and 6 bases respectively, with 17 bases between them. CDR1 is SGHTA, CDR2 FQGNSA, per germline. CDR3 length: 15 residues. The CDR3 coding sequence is TGTGCCAGCAGCGAAGACAGGCTATCCATCAATGAGCAGTTCTTC. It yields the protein CASSEDRLSINEQFF.

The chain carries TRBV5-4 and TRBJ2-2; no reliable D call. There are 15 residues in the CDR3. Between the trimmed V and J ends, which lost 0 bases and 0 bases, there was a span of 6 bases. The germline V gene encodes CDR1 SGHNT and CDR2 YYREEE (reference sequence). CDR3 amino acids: CASSLVTTNTGELFF. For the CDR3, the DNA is TGTGCCAGCAGCTTGGTGACCACGAACACCGGGGAGCTGTTTTTT.

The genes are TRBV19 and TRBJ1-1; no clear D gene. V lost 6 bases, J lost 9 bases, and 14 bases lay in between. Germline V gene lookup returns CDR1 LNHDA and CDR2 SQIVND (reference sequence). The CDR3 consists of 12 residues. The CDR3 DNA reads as TGTGCCAGTAGCGACGGACGGCTGAAAGCTTTCTTT. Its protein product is CASSDGRLKAFF.

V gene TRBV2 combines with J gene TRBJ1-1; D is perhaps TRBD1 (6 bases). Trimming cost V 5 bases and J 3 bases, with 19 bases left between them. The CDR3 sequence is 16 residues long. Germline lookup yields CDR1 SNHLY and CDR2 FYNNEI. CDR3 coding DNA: TGTGCCAGCAGTAACAACAGGGCCCGGGCCCACACTGAAGCTTTCTTT. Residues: CASSNNRARAHTEAFF.